The 28 T cell receptor beta chains given below trace back to one sample, sequenced in a study of tumor-infiltrating lymphocytes in primary liver carcinoma (TCRdb year 2017). RNA from unsorted whole blood was extracted with TRIzol reagent, and germline DNA was obtained with the DNeasy Blood & Tissue kit. Sequencer: Illumina HiSeq 2500. Starting from about 550 ng total RNA, TCRbeta-specific cDNA was produced by reverse transcription with a constant-region primer and ProtoScript II reverse transcriptase. The TCRbeta libraries were prepared through three rounds of nested multiplex PCR following a slightly modified ARM-PCR procedure. The first two PCR rounds used multiplex TRBV1-TRBV30 forward primers with a Cbeta reverse primer, each for 10 to 11 cycles. The public sequencing data were trimmed at Q25 with fastp and processed into clonotypes with MiXCR by TCRdb, which kept only in-frame beta chains. Identical CDR3 protein sequences are pooled into one entry, listed with their most common genes and DNA. The sample yields 250,000 to 400,000 distinct CDR3 sequences; roughly two thirds were counted once. Jointly, the top ten make up roughly 8.9% of the sample.

Sequenced sample: peripheral blood. These receptors were obtained from a man aged 35 to 55 with primary liver carcinoma and hepatitis B virus infection.

In the case of this clonotype: This may be a read error: a much more frequent sequence differs by one nucleotide. This rearrangement joins TRBV12-3 or TRBV12-4 to TRBJ2-7; tentative D call: TRBD2 (6 bases). The CDR3 has 14 amino acids. V was cut by 5 bases and J by 4 bases, with 15 bases left in between. CDR3 amino acids: CASSTSGTEYEQYF. The CDR3 nucleotides are TGTGCCAGCAGTACCTCCGGGACTGAATACGAGCAGTACTTC.

This clonotype was seen many times. The CDR3 bases are TGCGCCAGCAGCCAAGATCAGGCTAACTATGGCTACACCTTC. It yields the protein CASSQDQANYGYTF. The V call is TRBV4-3, the J call TRBJ1-2; D uncertain. The V gene's germline CDR1 is LGHNA and CDR2 YSLEER. The V end lost 0 bases, the J end lost 0 bases, and 5 bases lay between the germline ends. The CDR3 totals 14 residues.

The chain employs TRBV6-2 or TRBV6-3 and TRBJ1-5; the D gene is possibly TRBD1 (5 bases). This CDR3 is built from 17 residues. Deletions cut 5 bases from V and 2 bases from J, with 19 bases between. The V gene's germline CDR1 is MNHEY and CDR2 SVGEGT. In DNA, the CDR3 is TGTGCCAGCAGTCATACAGCAGGGATAGGGGGCAATCAGCCCCAGCATTTT. Amino acids: CASSHTAGIGGNQPQHF.

This clonotype was found a few times. The rearrangement joins TRBV30 to TRBJ1-5; D possibly corresponds to TRBD1 (6 bases). The CDR3 runs to 13 residues. Germline CDR1 reads GTSNPN; CDR2 reads SVGIG (reference sequence). The ends were cut back, 3 bases at V and 2 bases at J, with 8 bases in the middle. The CDR3 region has the DNA TGTGCCTGGAGCAGACAGGGCAATCAGCCCCAGCATTTT. Translation gives CAWSRQGNQPQHF.

A remark on this clonotype: A much larger clone lies one base from this, so it may be a read error. The chain couples TRBV29-1 to TRBJ2-7; TRBD2 matches at 8 bases. The length of the CDR3 is 14 residues. Germline lookup yields CDR1 SQVTM and CDR2 ANQGSEA. V was pared by 4 bases and J by 3 bases, with 8 bases of the junction left unmatched. The CDR3, as DNA: TGCAGCGTTGGACTAGCGAGATCATACTACGAGCAGTACTTC. It specifies CSVGLARSYYEQYF.

On this clonotype: A read error may account for a junction end that differs from germline. The V gene is TRBV11-2, the J gene TRBJ2-1; the match to TRBD2 covers 7 bases. Germline CDR1 and CDR2: SGHAT and FQNNGV. This CDR3 region has 15 residues. CDR3 nucleotide sequence: TGTGGCAGCAAAATCGGCGGGAGCTCCTACAATGAGCAGTTTTTC. Translation gives CGSKIGGSSYNEQFF.

The V gene is TRBV5-4, the J gene TRBJ2-5; 7 bases fit TRBD2. This CDR3 is built from 18 residues. V was clipped by 2 bases and J by 5 bases; unmatched bases: 18. Looked up from germline, CDR1 is SGHNT and CDR2 is YYREEE (reference sequence). Written as DNA, the CDR3 is TGTGCCAGCAGCTTTCTTGGGTTGACTAGCTGTAAGGCGGAGACCCAGTACTTC. It encodes CASSFLGLTSCKAETQYF.

The genes are TRBV29-1 and TRBJ2-7; TRBD2 might be the D (5 bases). Germline V gene lookup returns CDR1 SQVTM and CDR2 ANQGSEA. The ends were cut back, 6 bases at V and 2 bases at J, with 17 bases in the middle. The CDR3 has 14 residues. The CDR3 coding sequence is TGCAGCGTCGCCCTAGCTGAAGTTACCTACGAGCAGTACTTC. Protein sequence: CSVALAEVTYEQYF.

This clonotype showed up just a few times. The CDR3 DNA is TGTGCCAGCAGTTTTGTGAGGGGCAGAGAGACCCAGTACTTC. This gives the protein CASSFVRGRETQYF. The genes are TRBV7-9 and TRBJ2-5; TRBD1 or TRBD2 may be the D gene (5 bases each). V dropped 6 bases and J dropped 4 bases, with 15 bases sitting between them. CDR3 length: 14 residues. Germline V gene lookup returns CDR1 SEHNR and CDR2 FQNEAQ (reference sequence).

In its sample, this clonotype was seen many times. The chain uses TRBV29-1 and TRBJ1-2; the match to TRBD1 covers 8 bases. The CDR3 totals 12 residues. J gave up 7 bases and V 4 bases, and 5 bases lay outside the gene matches. CDR1 and CDR2 (germline): SQVTM, ANQGSEA. In DNA, the CDR3 is TGCAGCGTTGCCTCAGGGGGCCCTGGCTACACCTTC. This codes for CSVASGGPGYTF.

This clonotype was counted a few times. The germline gene is not matched at one end of the junction; a read error may be the cause. V usage is TRBV6-2 or TRBV6-3 and J usage is TRBJ2-5; unclear D gene. The CDR3 loop spans 11 amino acids. Germline assignment: CDR1 MNHEY and CDR2 SVGEGT. The CDR3 bases are TGTGCCGGCAGTTTAAAAGAGACCCAGTACTTC. It specifies CAGSLKETQYF.

In the case of this clonotype: A much larger clone lies one base from this, so it may be a read error. This sequence joins TRBV10-3 and TRBJ1-6; D uncertain. Germline CDR1 reads ENHRY; CDR2 reads SYGVKD. The CDR3 is 13 residues long. The CDR3 here is CAIRESLNSPLHF. In DNA form, the CDR3 reads TGTGCCATCAGGGAGTCCCTAAATTCACCCCTCCACTTT.

The chain couples TRBV5-6 to TRBJ2-7; 7 positions match TRBD2. With 9 bases clipped from V and 1 base from J, the junction kept 10 bases outside the gene matches. The germline V gene encodes CDR1 SGHDT and CDR2 YYEEEE. The CDR3 totals 14 residues. CDR3 in DNA: TGTGCCATCATAGTGTGGGGGGGATCCTACGAGCAGTACTTC. Translating it yields CAIIVWGGSYEQYF.

About this clonotype: Since no conserved phenylalanine or tryptophan closes the CDR3, a read error is the likely cause. This chain links TRBV12-3 or TRBV12-4 with TRBJ1-1, with D perhaps matching TRBD1 (6 bases). Trimming shortened V by 3 bases and J by 9 bases, and 20 bases separated the two germline ends. This CDR3 has 15 residues. For the CDR3, the DNA is TGTGCCAGCAGTTTTAAAGGTGGTGGGGGGGACAAAGCTTTCCTT. As protein: CASSFKGGGGDKAFL.

The J gene is TRBJ2-5, the V gene TRBV6-2 or TRBV6-3; D tentatively reads TRBD1 or TRBD2 (5 bases each). The CDR3 consists of 15 residues. Germline CDR1 is MNHEY and CDR2 is SVGEGT. The ends were cut back, 0 bases at V and 4 bases at J, with 12 bases in the middle. Here the CDR3 reads CASSYSSGSVETQYF. For the CDR3, the DNA is TGTGCCAGCAGTTACTCATCAGGGAGTGTAGAGACCCAGTACTTC.

As to this clonotype: Since no conserved phenylalanine or tryptophan closes the CDR3, a read error is the likely cause. V usage is TRBV5-4 and J usage is TRBJ2-5, with 7 bases matching TRBD2. The CDR3 is 18 amino acids. CDR1 and CDR2 from the germline V gene are SGHNT and YYREEE (reference sequence). J gave up 5 bases and V 3 bases, and 19 bases lay outside the gene matches. As DNA, the CDR3 is TGTGCCAGCAGCTCGGGAGGTAATCAGGCGGGAGCGCTGGAGACCCAGTACTTA. Protein sequence: CASSSGGNQAGALETQYL.

The J gene is TRBJ1-2, the V gene TRBV10-3, with D possibly matching TRBD1 (6 bases). Trimming took 3 bases from V and 3 from J, leaving 14 bases between them. CDR1 is ENHRY and CDR2 is SYGVKD in the germline V gene. The CDR3 consists of 15 residues. The chain's CDR3 is CAISDKQGLYYGYTF. The CDR3 DNA follows: TGTGCCATCAGTGACAAACAGGGTCTCTACTATGGCTACACCTTC.

This clonotype was observed many times. This chain joins TRBV6-2 or TRBV6-3 and TRBJ2-1, with D maybe TRBD2 (6 bases). The CDR3 extends over 14 amino acids. The V end was cut by 7 bases, the J end by 2 bases, with 12 bases between. In germline, CDR1 is MNHEY, CDR2 SVGEGT. DNA of the CDR3: TGTGCCAGCATAAGAGCGGGTGCCTACAATGAGCAGTTCTTC. This sequence encodes CASIRAGAYNEQFF.

The sample holds many counts of this clonotype. This chain uses TRBV6-5 with TRBJ1-1; 8 nucleotides align to TRBD1. Germline trimming cut 5 bases from V and 0 bases from J; bases unmatched to any gene: 5. This CDR3 spans 15 amino acids. The germline V gene encodes CDR1 MNHEY and CDR2 SVGAGI. The chain's CDR3 is CASSVFRGLNTEAFF. The CDR3 nucleotides read TGTGCCAGCAGTGTATTCAGGGGGCTGAACACTGAAGCTTTCTTT.

This clonotype was found a few times. The chain combines TRBV28 with TRBJ1-6; 8 bases agree with TRBD1. This CDR3 has 13 amino acids. CDR1 is MDHEN and CDR2 is SYDVKM in the germline V gene. V lost 8 bases, J lost 12 bases, and 9 bases stayed unmatched. The CDR3 is CASLDRGKQPLHF. The DNA for the CDR3 is TGTGCCAGCCTCGACAGGGGAAAGCAACCCCTCCACTTT.

The gene calls are TRBV12-3 or TRBV12-4 and TRBJ2-1, with 8 bases lining up with TRBD2. CDR3 length: 18 amino acids. V was clipped by 5 bases and J by 10 bases; unmatched bases: 22. DNA for the CDR3: TGTGCCAGCAGTCAATCAACTGGGAGCGGGAGTTCCCTCAACGAGCAGTTCTTC. This gives the protein CASSQSTGSGSSLNEQFF.

Only one count was recorded for this clonotype. A much larger clone differs by one base, so this may be a read error. The chain combines TRBV29-1 with TRBJ1-1; no reliable D call. This CDR3 has 13 residues. Germline V gene data show CDR1 as SQVTM and CDR2 as ANQGSEA. The CDR3 is CNVELSANTEAFF. DNA for the CDR3: TGCAACGTTGAATTATCGGCGAACACTGAAGCTTTCTTT.

As to this clonotype: A much larger clone differs from this one at a single base, so this may be a read error. V and J are TRBV6-2 or TRBV6-3 and TRBJ2-5; D not resolved. Trimming took off 2 bases at V and 4 bases at J, with 14 bases between the two ends. CDR1 is MNHEY, CDR2 SVGEGT, per germline. The CDR3 is made up of 15 amino acids. The CDR3 region is CASSYGLQLTETQYF. CDR3 nucleotides: TGTGCCAGCAGTTACGGTTTGCAACTAACAGAGACCCAGTACTTC.

J is TRBJ2-7 and V is TRBV11-2; perhaps TRBD2 as D (6 bases). Per germline, CDR1 SGHAT and CDR2 FQNNGV. V was cut by 5 bases and J by 4 bases, with 18 bases left in between. The CDR3 runs 15 residues. The DNA for the CDR3 is TGTGCCAGCAGCCCTAGGGACTCCTCGAGGTACGAGCAGTACTTC. As protein: CASSPRDSSRYEQYF.

About this clonotype itself: This could be a read error, since a much larger clone is one nucleotide away. This CDR3 reads CASILARLAGGLETQYF. The CDR3 region has the DNA TGTGCCAGCATCTTGGCACGGCTAGCGGGAGGTTTAGAGACCCAGTACTTC. This chain connects TRBV5-5 to TRBJ2-5, with TRBD2 identical over 11 bases. The CDR3 has 17 residues. The germline V gene has CDR1 SGHKS and CDR2 YYEKEE (reference sequence).

A remark on this clonotype: One base away lies a much larger clone, so this may be a sequencing read error. V usage is TRBV6-1 and J usage is TRBJ2-6; no clear D. Germline assignment: CDR1 MNHNS and CDR2 SASEGT. Trimming stripped 2 bases from V and 2 bases from J, with 10 bases between. CDR3 length: 16 amino acids. The CDR3 loop is CASSEHGMAGANVLTF. The CDR3 DNA sequence: TGTGCCAGCAGTGAACATGGTATGGCTGGGGCCAACGTCCTGACTTTC.

The rearrangement links TRBV4-1 to TRBJ2-5, with TRBD2 matching 7 bases. The CDR3 runs 15 residues. J was trimmed by 1 base and V by 4 bases; bases with no gene match: 6. Germline values: CDR1 MGHRA, CDR2 YSYEKL. As DNA, the CDR3 is TGCGCCAGCAGCCGAGGAGCGGGGCCCCAAGAGACCCAGTACTTC. This codes for CASSRGAGPQETQYF.

The chain links TRBV30 to TRBJ2-6; D unresolved. The germline gives CDR1 GTSNPN, CDR2 SVGIG (reference sequence). V shed 3 bases and J shed 3 bases, with 6 bases lying between them. This CDR3 comprises 13 residues. The CDR3 loop reads CAWRQSGANVLTF. DNA for the CDR3: TGTGCCTGGAGACAGAGTGGGGCCAACGTCCTGACTTTC. Full variable domain (rest looked up from reference TRBV30 and TRBJ2-6): SQTIHQWPATLVQPVGSPLSLECTVEGTSNPNLYWYRQAAGRGLQLLFYSVGIGQISSEVPQNLSASRPQDRQFILSSKKLLLSDSGFYLCAWRQSGANVLTFGAGSRLTVL.